This TCR beta chain was identified in a study of blood T cell repertoires in COVID-19. This CDR3 has 15 residues. Germline V gives CDR1 SGHTA, CDR2 FQGNSA. V lost 5 bases and J lost 0, with 11 bases in between. Per the study methods: Amplification with reference gene primers provided the estimates of nucleated cell counts. Sequencing was performed with immunoSEQ multiplex PCR; in TCRdb, only in-frame clones are kept and a portion is missing. V, J and clone size are taken as reported in that table, and D and trimming were inferred from the DNA itself. The profile covers more than 10,000 clones, with over 75% appearing a single time and over 2.5% taken by the ten largest.

The gene calls are TRBV7-2 and TRBJ1-5; D uncertain. Sequenced input: peripheral blood. The origin of this receptor is a human donor in a cohort sampled during active COVID-19. DNA of the CDR3: TGTGCCAGCAGCCTTTTAGGCGGTAGCAATCAGCCCCAGCATTTT. Protein sequence: CASSLLGGSNQPQHF. The full variable domain, in which reference TRBV7-2 and TRBJ1-5 provide the parts outside the CDR3, is GAGVSQSPSNKVTEKGKDVELRCDPISGHTALYWYRQSLGQGLEFLIYFQGNSAPDKSGLPSDRFSAERTGGSVSTLTIQRTQQEDSAVYLCASSLLGGSNQPQHFGDGTRLSIL.